Presented here are 26 T cell receptor beta chains from one specimen sequenced in a study of T-cell memory formation after mild COVID-19. TCRdb reprocessed the 5' RACE reads with MiXCR, giving one entry per CDR3 protein. The sample shows a few hundred thousand distinct CDR3 sequences, approximately 15% of them seen only once. Material for sequencing was PBMCs or a T cell subset sorted from them (not recorded which). These receptors all come from a man in his late teens or twenties who had mild COVID-19 (a few samples of this study predate the infection). Cell type and time point are not known.

The V gene is TRBV7-9, the J gene TRBJ2-5; TRBD2 matches at 7 bases. The V and J ends lost 5 bases and 3 bases, in that order; junction bases with no gene match: 6. CDR3 size: 14 residues. The germline V gene has CDR1 SEHNR and CDR2 FQNEAQ (reference sequence). In DNA, the CDR3 is TGTGCCAGCAGCCAATTGGGAGGGGAAGAGACCCAGTACTTC. Translated: CASSQLGGEETQYF.

This chain uses TRBV6-6 with TRBJ1-1, with D perhaps matching TRBD1 (6 bases). Germline V CDR1 and CDR2: MNHNY, SVGAGI (reference sequence). CDR3 length equals 16 residues. Trimming shortened V by 0 bases and J by 2 bases, and 13 bases separated the two germline ends. CDR3 coding DNA: TGTGCCAGCAGTTACTCCCAGGGGCGACTTAACACTGAAGCTTTCTTT. This encodes CASSYSQGRLNTEAFF.

The V call is TRBV7-2, the J call TRBJ2-1; 13 nucleotides match TRBD2. J lost 10 bases, V lost 3 bases, and 6 bases had no gene match. Per germline, CDR1 SGHTA and CDR2 FQGNSA. CDR3 size: 15 residues. The CDR3 sequence: CASSFILAGGQEQFF. The CDR3 DNA reads TGTGCCAGCAGCTTTATACTAGCGGGGGGGCAAGAGCAGTTCTTC.

This clonotype was found a few times. The chain joins TRBV10-3 to TRBJ2-7, with unresolved D. V gave up 8 bases and J gave up 6 bases, with 5 bases separating them. CDR1 and CDR2 (germline): ENHRY, SYGVKD. The CDR3 length is 9 residues. For the CDR3, the DNA is TGTGCCATCGTTATCGAGCAGTACGTC. Its protein product is CAIVIEQYV.

This clonotype has more than one count but fewer than ten. The chain is built from TRBV12-3 or TRBV12-4 and TRBJ1-5; D gene ambiguous. Between the trimmed V and J ends, which lost 0 bases and 9 bases, there was a span of 6 bases. The CDR3 sequence is 12 residues long. The DNA for the CDR3 is TGTGCCAGCAGTTTAGCTGATGGGCCCCAGCATTTT. Protein: CASSLADGPQHF.

This clonotype turned up a few times. V and J are TRBV4-2 and TRBJ2-1; TRBD2 agrees at 10 bases. Looked up from germline, CDR1 is LGHNA and CDR2 is YNFKEQ. J lost 5 bases, V lost 0 bases, and 13 bases had no gene match. There are 19 residues in the CDR3. The CDR3 DNA is TGTGCCAGCAGCCAAGATATAGCGGGGGGCCTACGGACCAACAATGAGCAGTTCTTC. It encodes CASSQDIAGGLRTNNEQFF.

The V call is TRBV5-6, the J call TRBJ2-7; either TRBD1 or TRBD2 may fit D (7 bases each). In germline, CDR1 is SGHDT, CDR2 YYEEEE. The V gene lost 1 base and the J gene lost 0 bases, with 14 bases spanning the gap. This CDR3 spans 16 amino acids. CDR3 DNA sequence: TGTGCCAGCAGCTTGAGGGGGCGCGGGAGCTCCTACGAGCAGTACGTC. Its translation: CASSLRGRGSSYEQYV.

This clonotype was picked up a small number of times. For the CDR3, the DNA is TGTGCCACCAGTGATCACCCGACTAGCGGGGGGGCGAGGAACACCGGGGAGCTGTTTTTT. Translation: CATSDHPTSGGARNTGELFF. The V call is TRBV24-1, the J call TRBJ2-2; 14 bases align to TRBD2. Trimming cost V 3 bases and J 1 base; bases outside gene matches: 9. The CDR3 loop spans 20 amino acids. Germline V gene data show CDR1 as KGHDR and CDR2 as SFDVKD.

This clonotype is a singleton in its sample. This chain connects TRBV21-1 to TRBJ2-3. TRBV21-1 is annotated as a pseudogene. The CDR3 consists of 12 residues. In DNA, the CDR3 is TGTGCCAGCAAGGTGGGCACAGATACGCAGTATTTT. Translation gives CASKVGTDTQYF.

The chain combines TRBV7-9 with TRBJ1-5, with 7 bases identical to TRBD1. The CDR3 is 15 residues long. Germline trimming cut 5 bases from V and 6 bases from J; bases unmatched to any gene: 10. Germline V gene lookup returns CDR1 SEHNR and CDR2 FQNEAQ (reference sequence). The CDR3 spells CASSDQGVPGQPQHF. CDR3 DNA sequence: TGTGCCAGCAGCGATCAGGGGGTTCCTGGTCAGCCCCAGCATTTT. Looking up the rest from reference TRBV7-9 and TRBJ1-5 gives the full variable domain: DTGVSQNPRHKITKRGQNVTFRCDPISEHNRLYWYRQTLGQGPEFLTYFQNEAQLEKSRLLSDRFSAERPKGSFSTLEIQRTEQGDSAMYLCASSDQGVPGQPQHFGDGTRLSIL.

This clonotype came up a few times. DNA for the CDR3: TGCAGCGTTGAAGTCGGGGTTAGAGAGACCCAGTACTTC. Translated: CSVEVGVRETQYF. This sequence joins TRBV29-1 and TRBJ2-5; possible D gene TRBD2, 5 bases. Looked up from germline, CDR1 is SQVTM and CDR2 is ANQGSEA. CDR3 length: 13 amino acids. The V end was cut by 1 base, the J end by 4 bases, with 10 bases between.

In its sample, this clonotype was seen many times. The chain joins TRBV5-5 to TRBJ2-6; no clear D. V was pared by 5 bases and J by 0 bases, with 12 bases between. Germline loops: CDR1 SGHKS, CDR2 YYEKEE (reference sequence). CDR3 length equals 16 residues. The CDR3: CASRQVMVSGANVLTF. For the CDR3, the DNA is TGTGCCAGCAGGCAGGTTATGGTCTCTGGGGCCAACGTCCTGACTTTC. Variable domain in full (rest from reference TRBV5-5 and TRBJ2-6): DAGVTQSPTHLIKTRGQQVTLRCSPISGHKSVSWYQQVLGQGPQFIFQYYEKEERGRGNFPDRFSARQFPNYSSELNVNALLLGDSALYLCASRQVMVSGANVLTFGAGSRLTVL.

The chain uses TRBV12-3 or TRBV12-4 and TRBJ2-2; weak D call: TRBD2 (5 bases). V dropped 2 bases and J dropped 5 bases, with 9 bases sitting between them. This CDR3 comprises 14 residues. The CDR3 nucleotides read TGTGCCAGCAGTTTAATGGGAGAGACCGGGGAGCTGTTTTTT. Translating gives CASSLMGETGELFF.

The V call is TRBV19, the J call TRBJ2-7; 9 nucleotides agree with TRBD1. The CDR3 extends over 15 amino acids. Germline V gene data show CDR1 as LNHDA and CDR2 as SQIVND (reference sequence). V was pared by 5 bases and J by 5 bases, with 10 bases of the junction left unmatched. The CDR3 reads CASSSAGTGTHEQYF. The CDR3 coding sequence is TGTGCCAGTAGTTCCGCCGGGACAGGGACCCACGAGCAGTACTTC.

This clonotype was picked up a small number of times. The chain employs TRBV7-9 and TRBJ2-3; D ambiguous. This CDR3 contains 15 residues. Germline CDR1 is SEHNR and CDR2 is FQNEAQ (reference sequence). V lost 5 bases to trimming and J lost 4 bases, with 16 bases between them. The CDR3 spells CASSNLDSGPDTQYF. The CDR3 DNA reads TGTGCCAGCAGCAACCTGGATAGTGGGCCAGATACGCAGTATTTT.

In this sample, this clonotype turned up many times. CDR3 sequence: CASRTGPNEKLFF. For the CDR3, the DNA is TGTGCCAGCAGGACAGGGCCGAATGAAAAACTGTTTTTT. The chain joins TRBV6-6 to TRBJ1-4; TRBD1 agrees at 7 bases. With V trimmed by 6 bases and J by 5 bases, 3 bases remained unmatched. Germline V gene data show CDR1 as MNHNY and CDR2 as SVGAGI (reference sequence). CDR3 length: 13 residues.

The chain couples TRBV3-1 to TRBJ2-1; no firm D call. Trimming shortened V by 3 bases and J by 9 bases, and 12 bases separated the two germline ends. Germline values: CDR1 LGHDT, CDR2 YNNKEL (reference sequence). The CDR3 contains 13 residues. This CDR3 is CASSQTTVGEQFF. Written as DNA, the CDR3 is TGTGCCAGCAGCCAGACAACAGTGGGTGAGCAGTTCTTC.

This clonotype appeared a few times. The rearrangement uses TRBV29-1 and TRBJ1-2; tentative D call: TRBD1 (5 bases). This CDR3 has 12 residues. Trimming left V 4 bases short and J 7 bases short, with 13 bases between. CDR1 SQVTM and CDR2 ANQGSEA come from the germline V gene. The CDR3 region is CSVASGPFGYTF. The CDR3, as DNA: TGCAGCGTTGCTTCGGGGCCTTTTGGCTACACCTTC.

Here the CDR3 reads CASSLRDNGPSLNEQYF. The DNA of the CDR3 is TGTGCCAGCAGCCTCCGGGACAACGGTCCTAGTCTCAACGAGCAGTACTTC. The rearrangement joins TRBV11-2 to TRBJ2-7; possible D gene TRBD1, 6 bases. The V end was cut by 5 bases, the J end by 5 bases, with 25 bases between. Germline V gene data show CDR1 as SGHAT and CDR2 as FQNNGV. This CDR3 comprises 17 residues.

This chain joins TRBV7-2 and TRBJ2-3; TRBD2 aligns across 7 bases. V gave up 5 bases and J gave up 10 bases; unmatched junction bases: 6. There are 12 residues in the CDR3. The germline V gene has CDR1 SGHTA and CDR2 FQGNSA. Here the CDR3 reads CASSQGLGAQYF. The DNA of the CDR3 is TGTGCCAGCAGCCAAGGACTAGGGGCGCAGTATTTT.

This clonotype was seen only a few times. A junction end diverges from the germline sequence, so it may reflect a read error. This chain connects TRBV7-7 to TRBJ2-2; the D gene is possibly TRBD2 (5 bases). Germline lookup yields CDR1 SSHAT and CDR2 FNYEAQ (reference sequence). The CDR3 consists of 16 residues. CDR3 bases: TGTGCCAGCAGCCCGACGGAGGTTAGGAACCCCGGGGAGCTGTTTTTT. It is translated as CASSPTEVRNPGELFF.

This rearrangement joins TRBV7-2 to TRBJ2-1; 14 positions match TRBD2. CDR3 length equals 15 residues. The trim removed 5 bases at V and 10 bases at J, leaving 7 bases unmatched. CDR1 and CDR2 from the germline V gene are SGHTA and FQGNSA. The DNA of the CDR3 is TGTGCCAGCAGCAGGACTAGCGGGGGGTTTCGGGAGCAGTTCTTC. The encoded protein is CASSRTSGGFREQFF.

The genes are TRBV28 and TRBJ2-7; 10 bases match TRBD1. V gave up 5 bases and J gave up 6 bases; unmatched junction bases: 7. From germline, CDR1 is MDHEN and CDR2 SYDVKM. This CDR3 is built from 14 residues. CDR3 in DNA: TGTGCCAGCAGTCCGGGGACAGGGGCAGGCGAGCAGTACGTC. Amino acid sequence: CASSPGTGAGEQYV.

This chain links TRBV20-1 with TRBJ2-7; D remains unclear. Trimming removed 1 base from V and 3 bases from J, with 10 bases in between. The germline V gene encodes CDR1 DFQATT and CDR2 SNEGSKA (reference sequence). The CDR3 totals 13 residues. This chain's CDR3 is CSARGPSNYEQYF. CDR3 nucleotide sequence: TGCAGTGCTAGAGGCCCATCCAACTACGAGCAGTACTTC.

J is TRBJ2-5 and V is TRBV12-3 or TRBV12-4; no definite D call. The CDR3 runs to 13 residues. V was shortened by 7 bases and J by 0 bases, with 9 bases between the two germline ends. The CDR3 sequence is CASTRQNQETQYF. DNA of the CDR3: TGTGCCAGCACCCGGCAGAACCAAGAGACCCAGTACTTC.

This clonotype was seen a handful of times. The V and J genes are TRBV6-1 and TRBJ2-5; the D call may be TRBD1 or TRBD2 (5 bases each). CDR1 is MNHNS and CDR2 is SASEGT in the germline V gene. Trimming pared 4 bases from V and 2 bases from J, leaving 11 bases between. The CDR3 spans 14 residues. The chain's CDR3 is CASSGGRAQETQYF. CDR3 DNA: TGTGCCAGCAGTGGGGGACGGGCGCAAGAGACCCAGTACTTC.